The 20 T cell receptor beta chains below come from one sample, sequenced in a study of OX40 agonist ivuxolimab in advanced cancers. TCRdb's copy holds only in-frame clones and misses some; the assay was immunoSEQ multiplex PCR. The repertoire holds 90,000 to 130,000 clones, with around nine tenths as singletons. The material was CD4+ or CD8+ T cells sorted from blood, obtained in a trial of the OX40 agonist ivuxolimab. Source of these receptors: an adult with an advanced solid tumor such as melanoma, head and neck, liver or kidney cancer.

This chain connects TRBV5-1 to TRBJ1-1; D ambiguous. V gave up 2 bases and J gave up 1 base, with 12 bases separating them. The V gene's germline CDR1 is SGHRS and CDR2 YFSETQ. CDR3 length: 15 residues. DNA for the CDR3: TGCGCCAGCAGCTTCTACGGCAGACAGAACACTGAAGCTTTCTTT. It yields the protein CASSFYGRQNTEAFF.

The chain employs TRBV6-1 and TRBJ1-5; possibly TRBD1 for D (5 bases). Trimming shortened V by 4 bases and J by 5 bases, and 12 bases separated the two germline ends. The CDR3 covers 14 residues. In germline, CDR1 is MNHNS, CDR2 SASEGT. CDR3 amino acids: CASSAGPGDQPQHF. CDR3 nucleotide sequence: TGTGCCAGCAGTGCGGGACCCGGGGATCAGCCCCAGCATTTT.

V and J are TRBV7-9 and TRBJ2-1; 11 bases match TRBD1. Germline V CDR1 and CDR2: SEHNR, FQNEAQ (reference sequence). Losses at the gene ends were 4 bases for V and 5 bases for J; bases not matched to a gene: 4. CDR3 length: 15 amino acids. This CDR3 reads CASSSRTGGHNEQFF. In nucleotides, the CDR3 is TGTGCCAGCAGCTCACGGACAGGGGGCCACAATGAGCAGTTCTTC.

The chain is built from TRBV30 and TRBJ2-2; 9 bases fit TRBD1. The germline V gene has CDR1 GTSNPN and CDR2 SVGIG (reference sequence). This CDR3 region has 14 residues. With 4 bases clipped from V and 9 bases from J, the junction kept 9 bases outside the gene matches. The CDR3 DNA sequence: TGTGCCTGGACCTACCGGACAGGGGTGAGGGAGCTGTTTTTT. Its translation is CAWTYRTGVRELFF.

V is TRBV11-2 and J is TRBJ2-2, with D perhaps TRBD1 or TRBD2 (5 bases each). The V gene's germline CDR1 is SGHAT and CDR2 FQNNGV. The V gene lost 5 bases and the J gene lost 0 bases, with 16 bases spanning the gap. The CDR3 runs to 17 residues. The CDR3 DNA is TGTGCCAGCAGCCGACGCCCGGGACGTTCGAACACCGGGGAGCTGTTTTTT. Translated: CASSRRPGRSNTGELFF.

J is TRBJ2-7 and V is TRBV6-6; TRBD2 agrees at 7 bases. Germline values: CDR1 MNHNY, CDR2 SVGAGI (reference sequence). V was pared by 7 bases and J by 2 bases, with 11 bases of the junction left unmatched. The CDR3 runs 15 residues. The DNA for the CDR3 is TGTGCCAGCATACCCTCCGGGACTAAGGCCTACGAGCAGTACTTC. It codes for CASIPSGTKAYEQYF.

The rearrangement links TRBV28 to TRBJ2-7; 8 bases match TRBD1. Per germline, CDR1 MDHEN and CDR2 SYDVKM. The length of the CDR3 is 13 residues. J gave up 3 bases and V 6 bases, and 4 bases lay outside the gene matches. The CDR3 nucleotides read TGTGCCAGCAGACGACAGGGGAGCTACGAGCAGTACTTC. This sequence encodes CASRRQGSYEQYF.

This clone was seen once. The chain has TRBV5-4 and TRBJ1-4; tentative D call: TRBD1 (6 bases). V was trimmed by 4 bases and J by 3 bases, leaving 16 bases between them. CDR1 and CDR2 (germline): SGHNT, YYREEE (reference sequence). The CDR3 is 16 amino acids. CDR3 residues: CASSIAGGQPNEKLFF. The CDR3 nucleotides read TGTGCCAGCAGCATCGCGGGGGGGCAGCCTAATGAAAAACTGTTTTTT.

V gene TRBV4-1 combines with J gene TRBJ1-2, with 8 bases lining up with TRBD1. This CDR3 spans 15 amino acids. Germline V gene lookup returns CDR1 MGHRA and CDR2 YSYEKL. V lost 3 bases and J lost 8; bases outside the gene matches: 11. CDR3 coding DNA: TGCGCCAGCAGCCACCAGGAGCAGACAGGGGACGGCTACACCTTC. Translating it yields CASSHQEQTGDGYTF.

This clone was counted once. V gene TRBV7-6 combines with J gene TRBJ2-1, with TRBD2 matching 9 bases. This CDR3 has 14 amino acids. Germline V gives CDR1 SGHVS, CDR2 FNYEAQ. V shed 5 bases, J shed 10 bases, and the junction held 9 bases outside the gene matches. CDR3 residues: CASSPGQLAGEQFF. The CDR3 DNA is TGTGCCAGCAGCCCAGGGCAGCTAGCGGGGGAGCAGTTCTTC.

The DNA for the CDR3 is TGTGCCAGTAGTATAGGGACCACAGGGACTGAAGCTTTCTTT. It yields the protein CASSIGTTGTEAFF. The V gene is TRBV19, the J gene TRBJ1-1; D possibly corresponds to TRBD1 (6 bases). The length of the CDR3 is 14 residues. Germline V lookup: CDR1 LNHDA, CDR2 SQIVND (reference sequence). V lost 1 base and J lost 5, with 11 bases in between.

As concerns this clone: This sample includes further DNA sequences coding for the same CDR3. The CDR3 loop is CASSLGRDYEQYF. The CDR3 region has the DNA TGTGCCAGCAGCTTAGGTCGGGACTACGAGCAGTACTTC. The rearrangement links TRBV7-2 to TRBJ2-7, with D perhaps TRBD2 (5 bases). The CDR3 runs 13 residues. The germline CDR1 and CDR2 sequences are SGHTA and FQGNSA. Trimming cost V 1 base and J 3 bases, with 7 bases left between them. The full variable domain, rest sourced from reference TRBV7-2 and TRBJ2-7, is GAGVSQSPSNKVTEKGKDVELRCDPISGHTALYWYRQSLGQGLEFLIYFQGNSAPDKSGLPSDRFSAERTGGSVSTLTIQRTQQEDSAVYLCASSLGRDYEQYFGPGTRLTVT.

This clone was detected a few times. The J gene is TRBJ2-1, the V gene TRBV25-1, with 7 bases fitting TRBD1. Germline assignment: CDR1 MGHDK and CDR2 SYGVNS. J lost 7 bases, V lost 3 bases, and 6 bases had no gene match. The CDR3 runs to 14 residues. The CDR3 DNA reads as TGTGCCAGCAGTGATCCTCAGGGGGTGAATGAGCAGTTCTTC. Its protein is CASSDPQGVNEQFF. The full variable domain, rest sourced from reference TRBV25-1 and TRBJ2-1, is EADIYQTPRYLVIGTGKKITLECSQTMGHDKMYWYQQDPGMELHLIHYSYGVNSTEKGDLSSESTVSRIRTEHFPLTLESARPSHTSQYLCASSDPQGVNEQFFGPGTRLTVL.

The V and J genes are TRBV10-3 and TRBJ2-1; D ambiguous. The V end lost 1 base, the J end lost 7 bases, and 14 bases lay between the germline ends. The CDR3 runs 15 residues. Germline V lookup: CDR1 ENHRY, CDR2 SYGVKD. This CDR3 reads CAISEWGSLTNEQFF. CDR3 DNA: TGTGCCATCAGTGAGTGGGGTAGCTTAACGAATGAGCAGTTCTTC.

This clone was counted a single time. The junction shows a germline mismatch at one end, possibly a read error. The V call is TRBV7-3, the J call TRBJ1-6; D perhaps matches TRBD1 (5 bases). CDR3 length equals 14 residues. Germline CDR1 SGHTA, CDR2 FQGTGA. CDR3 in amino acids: CASSLTGVYSPLHF. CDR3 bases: TGTGCCAGCAGCCTAACAGGTGTATATTCACCCCTCCACTTT. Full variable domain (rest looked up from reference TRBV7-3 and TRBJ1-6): GAGVSQTPSNKVTEKGKYVELRCDPISGHTALYWYRQSLGQGPEFLIYFQGTGAADDSGLPNDRFFAVRPEGSVSTLKIQRTERGDSAVYLCASSLTGVYSPLHFGNGTRLTVT.

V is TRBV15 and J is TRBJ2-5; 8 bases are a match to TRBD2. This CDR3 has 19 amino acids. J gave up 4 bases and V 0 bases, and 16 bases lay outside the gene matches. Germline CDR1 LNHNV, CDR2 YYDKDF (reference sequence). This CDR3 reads CATSRDTAGRGAVGETQYF. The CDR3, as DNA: TGTGCCACCAGCAGAGACACTGCCGGGAGGGGGGCGGTGGGAGAGACCCAGTACTTC.

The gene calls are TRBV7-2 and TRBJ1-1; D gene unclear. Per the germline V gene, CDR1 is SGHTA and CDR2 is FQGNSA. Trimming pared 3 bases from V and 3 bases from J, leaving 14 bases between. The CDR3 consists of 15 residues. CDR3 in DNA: TGTGCCAGCAGCTTTCGTAGTATTCGGGACACTGAAGCTTTCTTT. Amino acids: CASSFRSIRDTEAFF.

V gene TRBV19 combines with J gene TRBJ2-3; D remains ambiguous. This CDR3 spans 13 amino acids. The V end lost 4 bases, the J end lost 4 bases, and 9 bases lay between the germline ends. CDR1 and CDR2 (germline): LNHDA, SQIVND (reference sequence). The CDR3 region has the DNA TGTGCCAGTAGTACCTCGACGGCAGATACGCAGTATTTT. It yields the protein CASSTSTADTQYF.

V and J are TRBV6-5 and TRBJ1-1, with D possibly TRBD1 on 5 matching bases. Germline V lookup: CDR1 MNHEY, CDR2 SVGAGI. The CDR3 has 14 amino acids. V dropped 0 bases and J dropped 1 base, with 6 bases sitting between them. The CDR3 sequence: CASSYSQGNTEAFF. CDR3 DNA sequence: TGTGCCAGCAGTTACTCGCAGGGGAACACTGAAGCTTTCTTT.

CDR3 sequence reads: CASSPGANVLTF. The CDR3 DNA reads as TGTGCCAGCAGCCCGGGGGCCAACGTCCTGACTTTC. The rearrangement links TRBV7-3 to TRBJ2-6; no firm D call. The CDR3 has 12 residues. CDR1 and CDR2 from the germline V gene are SGHTA and FQGTGA. V lost 5 bases, J lost 4 bases, and 3 bases lay in between.